Described below is a single TCR beta chain sequence and its context. The data were taken from a study of blood T cell repertoires in COVID-19. Background on the study: Sample material is recorded as cDNA or gDNA derived from T cells, B-cell-depleted T cells, or PBMCs.

Original analysis: The assay estimated nucleated cells by amplifying reference gene primers. The protocol was immunoSEQ multiplex PCR, while the TCRdb copy is restricted to in-frame clones and leaves out a portion. Clone size and the V and J calls come from that table; the DNA yielded D and trimming. This table has about 170,000 clones, around four fifths appearing once. CDR1 and CDR2 (germline): SGDLS, YYNGEE. Trimming cost V 5 bases and J 3 bases, with 18 bases left between them. This CDR3 contains 15 residues. Patients from Seattle were sampled longitudinally, starting during active infection. The receptor's source is a woman over 75 with COVID-19, enrolled during active disease. The chain carries TRBV9 and TRBJ2-7, with a possible D match to TRBD2 (6 bases). Sequenced input: peripheral blood. In DNA, the CDR3 is TGTGCCAGCAGTCTGGCCCCAGGAGGGTACTACGAGCAGTACTTC. Its translation: CASSLAPGGYYEQYF.